These 20 T cell receptor beta chains came from one sample sequenced in a study of identical twins. MiXCR, applied by TCRdb to the 5' RACE reads, yields one record per CDR3 protein. The sample holds 1.5 million or so distinct CDR3 sequences, about 30% seen once. Sequenced sample: cord blood. The receptors derive from a newborn girl in good health.

This clonotype has only a few counts. Here the CDR3 DNA reads TGCAGTGCTCGGGACTGGCCCTACGAGCAGTACTTC. This translates into CSARDWPYEQYF. This chain connects TRBV20-1 to TRBJ2-7; perhaps TRBD2 as D (6 bases). The CDR3 runs 12 residues. CDR1 and CDR2 (germline): DFQATT, SNEGSKA (reference sequence). V was pared by 5 bases and J by 2 bases, with 10 bases between.

V usage is TRBV25-1 and J usage is TRBJ2-7; weak D call: TRBD1 (5 bases). CDR3 length: 15 residues. Germline V gives CDR1 MGHDK, CDR2 SYGVNS. The V gene lost 2 bases and the J gene lost 7 bases, with 18 bases spanning the gap. Here the CDR3 reads CASSEDPRDYNEQYF. As DNA, the CDR3 is TGTGCCAGCAGTGAAGACCCCAGGGATTACAATGAGCAGTACTTC.

On this clonotype itself: This sequence may be a read error, since a much larger clone differs from it by one base. The rearrangement uses TRBV9 and TRBJ1-2, with D perhaps TRBD1 (5 bases). The CDR3 is made up of 13 amino acids. The germline V gene has CDR1 SGDLS and CDR2 YYNGEE. For the CDR3, the DNA is TGTGCCAGCAACGTAGGGGACAACTATGGCTACACCTTC. Encoded protein: CASNVGDNYGYTF. The full variable domain, with the rest looked up from reference TRBV9 and TRBJ1-2, is DSGVTQTPKHLITATGQRVTLRCSPRSGDLSVYWYQQSLDQGLQFLIQYYNGEERAKGNILERFSAQQFPDLHSELNLSSLELGDSALYFCASNVGDNYGYTFGSGTRLTVV.

This chain links TRBV5-1 with TRBJ2-6; TRBD1 matches at 11 bases. J was trimmed by 0 bases and V by 4 bases; bases with no gene match: 3. From germline, CDR1 is SGHRS and CDR2 YFSETQ. This CDR3 region has 17 residues. The CDR3 loop is CASSGGTGGSGANVLTF. The CDR3 nucleotides read TGCGCCAGCAGCGGCGGGACAGGGGGCTCTGGGGCCAACGTCCTGACTTTC.

This clonotype was seen a handful of times. This chain joins TRBV20-1 and TRBJ1-4; 9 bases agree with TRBD1. Germline V gives CDR1 DFQATT, CDR2 SNEGSKA (reference sequence). This CDR3 is built from 14 residues. Germline trimming cut 6 bases from V and 7 bases from J; bases unmatched to any gene: 9. This chain's CDR3 is CSAPFDRGVEKLFF. The CDR3 DNA reads TGCAGTGCCCCATTCGACAGGGGGGTTGAAAAACTGTTTTTT.

A few counts support this clonotype. The chain links TRBV6-5 to TRBJ2-1; TRBD2 matches 7 bases. The junction had 18 bases not matched to a gene; V was cut back by 4 bases and J by 9 bases. CDR1 MNHEY and CDR2 SVGAGI come from the germline V gene. This CDR3 has 17 amino acids. The DNA for the CDR3 is TGTGCCAGCAGTTGCCCCTCCCAGCGGGAATGTCATGGTGAGCAGTTCTTC. It codes for CASSCPSQRECHGEQFF.

The genes are TRBV10-3 and TRBJ2-7; the D is unclear. The CDR3 sequence is 11 residues long. Trimming shortened V by 8 bases and J by 2 bases, and 7 bases separated the two germline ends. Per the germline V gene, CDR1 is ENHRY and CDR2 is SYGVKD. The CDR3 protein is CAIGWTYEQYF. The CDR3 nucleotides read TGTGCCATCGGTTGGACCTACGAGCAGTACTTC.

V is TRBV7-8 and J is TRBJ2-4, with D possibly matching TRBD1 (7 bases). The J call could be wrong; TRBJ2-7 is a better fit for the DNA end. Germline V lookup: CDR1 SGHVS, CDR2 FQNEAQ. CDR3 size: 15 residues. The DNA of the CDR3 is TGTGCCAGCCTCGCCGGGAGAGGGGGCTTCTACGAGCAGTACTTC. It translates to CASLAGRGGFYEQYF.

CDR3 coding DNA: TGCAGTGCTAGGGGGGGACTAGCTCAAGAGACCCAGTACTTC. Amino acids: CSARGGLAQETQYF. The chain recombines TRBV20-1 with TRBJ2-5, with TRBD2 identical over 9 bases. CDR3 size: 14 residues. Germline V gene lookup returns CDR1 DFQATT and CDR2 SNEGSKA (reference sequence). The junction had 4 bases not matched to a gene; V was cut back by 3 bases and J by 2 bases.

Comment on this clonotype: A read error is possible here, since a much larger clone lies one base away. V and J are TRBV6-1 and TRBJ1-5; D is ambiguous. Deletions cut 4 bases from V and 3 bases from J, with 10 bases between. Germline CDR1 reads MNHNS; CDR2 reads SASEGT. The length of the CDR3 is 14 residues. The CDR3 here is CASSGHGVNQPQHF. The CDR3 DNA follows: TGTGCCAGCAGTGGACACGGAGTCAATCAGCCCCAGCATTTT.

The rearrangement uses TRBV27 and TRBJ1-6; D is unresolved. Trimming took 5 bases from V and 2 from J, leaving 13 bases between them. Germline CDR1 MNHEY, CDR2 SMNVEV (reference sequence). This CDR3 has 16 amino acids. The CDR3 sequence is CASSRAGTAYNSPLHF. CDR3 sequence (DNA): TGTGCCAGCAGTAGGGCAGGAACGGCCTATAATTCACCCCTCCACTTT.

The chain has TRBV12-3 or TRBV12-4 and TRBJ2-6, with D tentatively TRBD2 (6 bases). The CDR3 runs to 15 residues. V dropped 6 bases and J dropped 0 bases, with 9 bases sitting between them. CDR3 nucleotide sequence: TGTGCCAGCAGACTCGGGGGCTCTGGGGCCAACGTCCTGACTTTC. Translated: CASRLGGSGANVLTF.

The chain couples TRBV11-2 to TRBJ2-4; D might be TRBD1 (6 bases). The end of the DNA fits TRBJ2-7 better, so the J call may be wrong. CDR3 size: 14 residues. Germline CDR1 SGHAT, CDR2 FQNNGV. CDR3 loop: CASSLVDWGLEQYF. CDR3 DNA sequence: TGTGCCAGCAGCTTAGTGGACTGGGGGCTCGAGCAGTACTTC.

This clonotype showed up many times. The rearrangement links TRBV7-2 to TRBJ2-7; the D is unclear. V lost 2 bases and J 6 bases, leaving 11 bases between the germline ends. Germline lookup yields CDR1 SGHTA and CDR2 FQGNSA. The length of the CDR3 is 13 residues. The DNA of the CDR3 is TGTGCCAGCAGCTTACCTAGTTCGGTCGAGCAGTACTTC. Encoded protein: CASSLPSSVEQYF.

This chain links TRBV10-3 with TRBJ2-2; TRBD1 is a possible D gene (6 bases). Between the trimmed V and J ends, which lost 5 bases and 5 bases, there was a span of 12 bases. Germline CDR1 and CDR2: ENHRY and SYGVKD. The CDR3 has 14 amino acids. Written as DNA, the CDR3 is TGTGCCATCAGTTCCTCACAGGGTACCGGGGAGCTGTTTTTT. Protein: CAISSSQGTGELFF.

The chain joins TRBV20-1 to TRBJ2-5; 8 bases are a match to TRBD2. The CDR3 covers 13 residues. CDR1 and CDR2 (germline): DFQATT, SNEGSKA (reference sequence). With V trimmed by 8 bases and J by 5 bases, 10 bases remained unmatched. The CDR3 DNA reads as TGCAGTTCCAACGCGGGAGGAAGGGAGACCCAGTACTTC. Its protein is CSSNAGGRETQYF.

In its sample, this clonotype was seen a few times. The V call is TRBV3-1, the J call TRBJ2-7, with D perhaps TRBD1 or TRBD2 (6 bases each). The CDR3 extends over 14 amino acids. Germline values: CDR1 LGHDT, CDR2 YNNKEL (reference sequence). Trimming left V 4 bases short and J 1 base short, with 11 bases between. In nucleotides, the CDR3 is TGTGCCAGCAGCCGGGGGGCCAGTTCCTACGAGCAGTACTTC. Its translation: CASSRGASSYEQYF.

This clonotype has at least ten counts. The rearrangement links TRBV5-1 to TRBJ2-5; no clear D gene. The CDR3 contains 13 residues. The V end lost 2 bases, the J end lost 1 base, and 6 bases lay between the germline ends. Per germline, CDR1 SGHRS and CDR2 YFSETQ. CDR3 bases: TGCGCCAGCAGCTTCCATTCCCAAGAGACCCAGTACTTC. This codes for CASSFHSQETQYF.

The chain joins TRBV4-2 to TRBJ1-4, with 8 bases lining up with TRBD1. The V and J ends lost 1 base and 0 bases, in that order; junction bases with no gene match: 4. In germline, CDR1 is LGHNA, CDR2 YNFKEQ. CDR3 length: 17 amino acids. CDR3 in amino acids: CASSQGGQGPTNEKLFF. CDR3 nucleotides: TGTGCCAGCAGCCAAGGAGGACAGGGCCCAACTAATGAAAAACTGTTTTTT.

This clonotype has just a few counts. The chain uses TRBV14 and TRBJ2-5; D is unresolved. Trimming shortened V by 2 bases and J by 1 base, and 8 bases separated the two germline ends. The length of the CDR3 is 14 residues. Germline V lookup: CDR1 SGHDN, CDR2 FVKESK. CDR3 DNA: TGTGCCAGCAGCCAATGGGCAGCCCAAGAGACCCAGTACTTC. As protein: CASSQWAAQETQYF.